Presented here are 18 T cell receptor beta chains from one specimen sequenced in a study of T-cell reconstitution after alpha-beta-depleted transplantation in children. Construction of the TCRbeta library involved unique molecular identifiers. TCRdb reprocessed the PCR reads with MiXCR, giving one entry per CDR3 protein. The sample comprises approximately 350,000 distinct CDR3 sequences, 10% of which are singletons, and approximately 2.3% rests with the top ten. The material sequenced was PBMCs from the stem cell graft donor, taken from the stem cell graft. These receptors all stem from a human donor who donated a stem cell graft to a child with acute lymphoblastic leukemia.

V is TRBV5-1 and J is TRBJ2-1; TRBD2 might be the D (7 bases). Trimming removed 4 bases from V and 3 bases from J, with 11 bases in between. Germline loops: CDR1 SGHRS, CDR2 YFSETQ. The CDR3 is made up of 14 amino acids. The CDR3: CASSQGGGYNEQFF. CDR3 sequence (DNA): TGCGCCAGCAGCCAAGGGGGGGGCTACAATGAGCAGTTCTTC.

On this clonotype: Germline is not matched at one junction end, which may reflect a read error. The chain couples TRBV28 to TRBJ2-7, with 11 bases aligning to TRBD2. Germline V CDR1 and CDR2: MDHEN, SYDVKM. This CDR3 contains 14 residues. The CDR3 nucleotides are TGTGCCAGCAGTCTAGCGGGAGGCCTCTACGAGCGGTACTTC. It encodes CASSLAGGLYERYF. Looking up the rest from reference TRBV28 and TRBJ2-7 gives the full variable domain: DVKVTQSSRYLVKRTGEKVFLECVQDMDHENMFWYRQDPGLGLRLIYFSYDVKMKEKGDIPEGYSVSREKKERFSLILESASTNQTSMYLCASSLAGGLYERYFGPGTRLTVT.

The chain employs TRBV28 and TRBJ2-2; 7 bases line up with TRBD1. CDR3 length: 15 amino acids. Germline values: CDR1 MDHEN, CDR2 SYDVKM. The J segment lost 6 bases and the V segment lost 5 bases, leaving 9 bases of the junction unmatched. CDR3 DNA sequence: TGTGCCAGCAGTCCCCTGACAGGGACCCCCGGGGAGCTGTTTTTT. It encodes CASSPLTGTPGELFF.

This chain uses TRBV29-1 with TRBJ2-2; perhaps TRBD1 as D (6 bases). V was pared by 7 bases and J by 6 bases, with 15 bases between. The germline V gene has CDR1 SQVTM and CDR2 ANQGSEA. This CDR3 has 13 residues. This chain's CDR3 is CSALQGPAGELFF. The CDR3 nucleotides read TGCAGCGCACTACAGGGCCCCGCCGGGGAGCTGTTTTTT.

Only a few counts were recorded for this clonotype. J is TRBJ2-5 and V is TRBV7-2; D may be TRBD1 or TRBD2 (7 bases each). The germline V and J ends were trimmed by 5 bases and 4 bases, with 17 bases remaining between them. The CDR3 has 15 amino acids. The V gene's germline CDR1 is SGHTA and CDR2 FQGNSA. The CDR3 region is CASSPRAGGAETQYF. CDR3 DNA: TGTGCCAGCAGCCCCCGTGCAGGGGGGGCAGAGACCCAGTACTTC. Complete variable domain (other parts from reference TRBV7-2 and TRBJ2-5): GAGVSQSPSNKVTEKGKDVELRCDPISGHTALYWYRQSLGQGLEFLIYFQGNSAPDKSGLPSDRFSAERTGGSVSTLTIQRTQQEDSAVYLCASSPRAGGAETQYFGPGTRLLVL.

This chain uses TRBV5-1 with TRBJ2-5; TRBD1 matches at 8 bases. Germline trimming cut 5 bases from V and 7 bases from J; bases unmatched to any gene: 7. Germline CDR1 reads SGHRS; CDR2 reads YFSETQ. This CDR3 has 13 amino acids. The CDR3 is CASRKDRVVTQYF. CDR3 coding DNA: TGCGCCAGCAGAAAGGACAGGGTGGTGACCCAGTACTTC.

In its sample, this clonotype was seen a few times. For the CDR3, the DNA is TGTGCCAGCACCCCAGGGTATGGCTACACCTTC. Translating gives CASTPGYGYTF. The rearrangement joins TRBV12-3 or TRBV12-4 to TRBJ1-2; TRBD1 is a possible D gene (5 bases). The CDR3 sequence is 11 residues long. V lost 7 bases, J lost 5 bases, and 8 bases lay in between.

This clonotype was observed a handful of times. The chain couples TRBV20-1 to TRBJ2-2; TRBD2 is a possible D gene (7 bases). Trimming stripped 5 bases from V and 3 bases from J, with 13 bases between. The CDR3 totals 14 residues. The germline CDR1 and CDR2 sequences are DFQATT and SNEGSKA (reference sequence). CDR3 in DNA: TGCAGTGCTCGGCTAGGGGGGGACACCGGGGAGCTGTTTTTT. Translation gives CSARLGGDTGELFF.

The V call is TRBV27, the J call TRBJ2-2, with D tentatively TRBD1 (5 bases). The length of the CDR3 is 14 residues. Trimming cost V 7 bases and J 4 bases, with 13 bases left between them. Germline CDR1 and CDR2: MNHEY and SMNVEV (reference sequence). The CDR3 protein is CASNEAGPTGELFF. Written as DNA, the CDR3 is TGTGCCAGCAATGAGGCAGGGCCCACCGGGGAGCTGTTTTTT.

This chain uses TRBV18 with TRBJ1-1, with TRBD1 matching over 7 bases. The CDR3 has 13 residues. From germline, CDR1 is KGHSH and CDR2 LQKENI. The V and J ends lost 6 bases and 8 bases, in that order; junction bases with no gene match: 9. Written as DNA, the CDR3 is TGTGCCAGCTCTCTCCAAGGGGGCGAAGAAGCTTTCTTT. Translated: CASSLQGGEEAFF.

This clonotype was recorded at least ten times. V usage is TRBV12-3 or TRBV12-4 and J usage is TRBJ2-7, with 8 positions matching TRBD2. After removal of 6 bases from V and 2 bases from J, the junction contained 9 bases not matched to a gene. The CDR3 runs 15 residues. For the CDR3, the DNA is TGTGCCAGCAGGATACTAGCGGAGACTACCTACGAGCAGTACTTC. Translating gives CASRILAETTYEQYF.

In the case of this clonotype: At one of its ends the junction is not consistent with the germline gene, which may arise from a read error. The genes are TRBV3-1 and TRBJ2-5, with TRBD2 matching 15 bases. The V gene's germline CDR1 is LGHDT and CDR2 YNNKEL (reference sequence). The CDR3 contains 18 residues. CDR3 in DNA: TGTGCCAGCTGCCAAGAGGGACTAGCGGGAGGCCCTCGAGAGACCCAGTACTTC. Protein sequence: CASCQEGLAGGPRETQYF.

As DNA, the CDR3 is TGTGCCAGCAGCCCACCCCTCGGGACAGCGAACACTGAAGCTTTCTTT. Its protein is CASSPPLGTANTEAFF. The gene calls are TRBV7-9 and TRBJ1-1; 7 bases are shared with TRBD1. J was trimmed by 1 base and V by 5 bases; bases with no gene match: 10. This CDR3 spans 16 amino acids. The germline gives CDR1 SEHNR, CDR2 FQNEAQ (reference sequence).

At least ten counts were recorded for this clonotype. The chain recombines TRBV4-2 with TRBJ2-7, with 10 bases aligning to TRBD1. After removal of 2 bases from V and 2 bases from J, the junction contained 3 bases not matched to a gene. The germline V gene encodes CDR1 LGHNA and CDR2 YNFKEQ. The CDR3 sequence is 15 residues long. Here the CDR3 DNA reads TGTGCCAGCAGCCAAACTGGGACAGGGGCCTACGAGCAGTACTTC. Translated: CASSQTGTGAYEQYF.

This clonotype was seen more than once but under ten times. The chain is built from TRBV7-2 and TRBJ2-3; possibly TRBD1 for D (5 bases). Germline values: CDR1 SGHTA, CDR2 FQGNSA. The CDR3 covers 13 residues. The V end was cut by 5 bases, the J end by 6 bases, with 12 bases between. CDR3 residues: CASSPKGLDTQYF. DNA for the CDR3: TGTGCCAGCAGCCCGAAGGGGTTGGATACGCAGTATTTT. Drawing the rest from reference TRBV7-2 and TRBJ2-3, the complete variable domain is GAGVSQSPSNKVTEKGKDVELRCDPISGHTALYWYRQSLGQGLEFLIYFQGNSAPDKSGLPSDRFSAERTGGSVSTLTIQRTQQEDSAVYLCASSPKGLDTQYFGPGTRLTVL.

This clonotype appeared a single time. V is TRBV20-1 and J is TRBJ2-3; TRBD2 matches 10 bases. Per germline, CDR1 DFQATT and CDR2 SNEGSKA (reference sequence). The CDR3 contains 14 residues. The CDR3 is CNPSGSGLTDTQYF. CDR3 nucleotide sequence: TGCAACCCTAGCGGGAGTGGTCTCACAGATACGCAGTATTTT.

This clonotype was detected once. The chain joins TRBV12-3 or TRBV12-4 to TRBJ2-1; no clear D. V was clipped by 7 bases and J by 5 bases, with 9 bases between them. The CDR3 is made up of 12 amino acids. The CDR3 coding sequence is TGTGCCAGCAAGGGCGGACACAATGAGCAGTTCTTC. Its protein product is CASKGGHNEQFF.

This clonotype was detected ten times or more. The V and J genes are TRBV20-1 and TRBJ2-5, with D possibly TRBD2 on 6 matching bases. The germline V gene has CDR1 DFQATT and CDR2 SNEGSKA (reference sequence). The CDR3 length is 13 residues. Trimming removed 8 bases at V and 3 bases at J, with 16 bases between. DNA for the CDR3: TGCAGTCAATTGGGGAGGTGGAAAGAGACCCAGTACTTC. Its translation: CSQLGRWKETQYF.